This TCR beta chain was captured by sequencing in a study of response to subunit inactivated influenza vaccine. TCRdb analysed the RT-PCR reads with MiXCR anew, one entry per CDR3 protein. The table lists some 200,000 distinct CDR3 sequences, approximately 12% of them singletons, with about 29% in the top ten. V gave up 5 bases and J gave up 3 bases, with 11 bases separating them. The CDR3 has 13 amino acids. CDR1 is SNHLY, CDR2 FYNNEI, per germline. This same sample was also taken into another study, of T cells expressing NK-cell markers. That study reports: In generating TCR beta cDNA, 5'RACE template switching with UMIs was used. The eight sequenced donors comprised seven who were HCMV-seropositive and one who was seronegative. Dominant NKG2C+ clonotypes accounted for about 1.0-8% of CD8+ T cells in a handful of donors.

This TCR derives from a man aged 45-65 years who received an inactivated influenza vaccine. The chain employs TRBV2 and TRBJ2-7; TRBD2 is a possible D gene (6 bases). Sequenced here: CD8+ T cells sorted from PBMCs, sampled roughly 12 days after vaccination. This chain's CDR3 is CASSPGLFYEQYF. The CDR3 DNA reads TGTGCCAGCAGTCCGGGACTCTTCTACGAGCAGTACTTC. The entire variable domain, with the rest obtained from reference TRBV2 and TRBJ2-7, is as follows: EPEVTQTPSHQVTQMGQEVILRCVPISNHLYFYWYRQILGQKVEFLVSFYNNEISEKSEIFDDQFSVERPDGSNFTLKIRSTKLEDSAMYFCASSPGLFYEQYFGPGTRLTVT.